The 9 T cell receptor beta chains listed next were all sequenced from one sample in a study of tissue T cells after allogeneic stem cell transplantation. The time point is: mouse harvest day 7 after allogeneic transplant. Each mouse received 10^7 T-cell-depleted marrow cells plus 10^6 splenic CD5+ T cells by tail vein. The repertoire was sequenced with immunoSEQ multiplex PCR; TCRdb's copy has only in-frame clones and lacks some. The profile shows several thousand clones, about 50% of them singletons. Material: lymph node tissue. These receptors were obtained from a female BALB/c mouse given C57BL/6 T cells with graft-versus-host disease after an allogeneic hematopoietic cell transplant.

This clone was seen only once. The genes and germline here are from mouse. From the germline J gene comes the end of the CDR3, since the read stops 1 residue before it. V is TRBV19 and J is TRBJ2-5, with D possibly being TRBD2 (5 bases). The CDR3 covers 12 residues. V was shortened by 4 bases and J by 5 bases, with 8 bases between the two germline ends. Germline CDR1 FNHDT, CDR2 SITEND (reference sequence). The part of the CDR3 DNA that was read is TGTGCCAGCAGTGGGCTGGGAGACACCCAGTAC. As protein: CASSGLGDTQY. The entire CDR3 protein reads CASSGLGDTQYF.

With regard to this clone: Any gene name here is a mouse gene name. Read sequence stops 1 residue before the CDR3 end, and the germline J gene provides the missing end. The chain is built from TRBV2 and TRBJ2-1; 7 bases are a match to TRBD2. The CDR3 is 15 residues long. V trimming: 0 bases; J trimming: 1 base; junction bases outside the gene matches: 0. Germline lookup yields CDR1 LGHNA and CDR2 YSYQKL. The CDR3 here is CASSQEGGNYAEQFF. The sequenced CDR3 bases are TGTGCCAGCAGCCAAGAGGGGGGGAACTATGCTGAGCAGTTC.

This clone has just a few counts. These gene names are mouse names. The CDR3 end lies 1 residue beyond the end of the read and is filled in from the germline J gene. This chain connects TRBV26 to TRBJ2-1, with D tentatively TRBD2 (5 bases). The V gene lost 3 bases and the J gene lost 2 bases, with 8 bases spanning the gap. The CDR3 extends over 14 amino acids. Germline lookup yields CDR1 KGHPV and CDR2 FQNQEV (reference sequence). The part of the CDR3 DNA that was read is TGTGCCAGCAGTCTTCGCTGGGACTATGCTGAGCAGTTC. It is translated as CASSLRWDYAEQF. The whole CDR3 reads CASSLRWDYAEQFF.

With regard to this clone: The listed genes are named as in mouse. The CDR3 is CASSPNRGGNERLFF. The part of the CDR3 DNA that was read is TGTGCCAGCAGCCCCAACAGGGGGGGCAACGAAAGATTATTT. The chain combines TRBV3 with TRBJ1-4; 8 nucleotides line up with TRBD1. The CDR3 is cut off 1 residue early in the read; its end comes from the germline J gene. This CDR3 is built from 15 residues. CDR1 SNHLY and CDR2 FYNGKV come from the germline V gene (reference sequence). Trimming removed 5 bases from V and 4 bases from J; junction bases left unmatched: 6.

This clone is medium-sized. Mouse germline and gene names are used. Sequencing ends 1 residue short of the CDR3 end; the germline J gene provides the rest. This chain connects TRBV20 to TRBJ2-1; D is possibly TRBD2 (5 bases). V was shortened by 2 bases and J by 3 bases, with 5 bases between the two germline ends. CDR3 length: 12 residues. Germline V gives CDR1 GFQATS, CDR2 STVNSAI. The DNA read from the CDR3 is TGTGGTGCTAGGACTGGCTATGCTGAGCAGTTC. It encodes CGARTGYAEQF. The full CDR3 protein reads CGARTGYAEQFF.

Of note for this clone: The germline and genes are mouse ones. Read data end 1 residue before the CDR3 end; the end is taken from the germline J gene. This chain uses TRBV3 with TRBJ1-2, with a possible D match to TRBD1 (6 bases). V was shortened by 2 bases and J by 4 bases, with 8 bases between the two germline ends. Germline lookup yields CDR1 SNHLY and CDR2 FYNGKV (reference sequence). The CDR3 is 13 residues long. The sequenced CDR3 bases are TGTGCCAGCAGCTTAACAGGGAGCTCCGACTACACC. Translation: CASSLTGSSDYT. The entire CDR3 protein reads CASSLTGSSDYTF.

With regard to this clone: Here the gene names and germline are mouse. From the germline J gene comes the end of the CDR3, since the read stops 1 residue before it. The V and J genes are TRBV5 and TRBJ2-7, with D possibly matching TRBD2 (6 bases). Germline-derived CDR1 and CDR2 are LGHNA and YNLKQL (reference sequence). The V end was cut by 0 bases, the J end by 4 bases, with 13 bases between. The CDR3 consists of 15 residues. CDR3 loop: CASSQEGWGLYEQYF. The covered CDR3 bases are TGTGCCAGCAGCCAAGAAGGCTGGGGCCTTTATGAACAGTAC.

By frequency in the sample, this clone is medium-sized. All gene names here are mouse names. The read comes to an end 1 residue before the CDR3 does, leaving the germline J gene to fill in the end. The rearrangement links TRBV12-2 to TRBJ2-5, with D hard to call. V lost 0 bases, J lost 3 bases, and 6 bases lay in between. Germline-derived CDR1 and CDR2 are SGHLS and HYDKME. The CDR3 has 13 residues. CDR3 in amino acids: CASSLLTQDTQYF. CDR3 DNA (partial): TGTGCCAGCTCTCTCTTGACTCAAGACACCCAGTAC.

This clone has just one count. Mouse germline and gene names are used. Coverage ceases 1 residue before the CDR3 finishes, and the germline J gene fills in the end. The chain couples TRBV5 to TRBJ2-4; 7 bases agree with TRBD2. Trimming took 4 bases from V and 2 from J; bases not matched to a gene: 3. CDR1 LGHNA and CDR2 YNLKQL come from the germline V gene (reference sequence). The CDR3 runs 14 residues. The part of the CDR3 DNA that was read is TGTGCCAGCAGCCCCGACTGGGTTCAAAACACCTTGTAC. Translating it yields CASSPDWVQNTLY. The full CDR3 sequence reads CASSPDWVQNTLYF.